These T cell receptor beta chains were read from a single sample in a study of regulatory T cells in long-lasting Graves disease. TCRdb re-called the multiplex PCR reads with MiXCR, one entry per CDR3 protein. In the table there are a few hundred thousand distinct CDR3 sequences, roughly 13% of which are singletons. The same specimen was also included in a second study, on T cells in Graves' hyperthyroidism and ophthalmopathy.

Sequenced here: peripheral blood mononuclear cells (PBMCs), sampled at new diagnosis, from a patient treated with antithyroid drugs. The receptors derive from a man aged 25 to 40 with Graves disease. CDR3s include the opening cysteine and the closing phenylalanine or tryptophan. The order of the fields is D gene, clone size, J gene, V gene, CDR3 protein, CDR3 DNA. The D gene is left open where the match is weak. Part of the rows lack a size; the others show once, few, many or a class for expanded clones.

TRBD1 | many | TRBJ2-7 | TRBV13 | CASSPGTEDYEQYF | TGTGCCAGCAGCCCGGGGACAGAAGATTACGAGCAGTACTTC
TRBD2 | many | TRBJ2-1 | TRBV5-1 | CASSWGLAGGPYNEQFF | TGCGCCAGCAGCTGGGGACTAGCGGGAGGGCCCTACAATGAGCAGTTCTTC
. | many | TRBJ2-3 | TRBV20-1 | CSAREVRRDTQYF | TGCAGTGCTAGAGAGGTTCGAAGAGATACGCAGTATTTT
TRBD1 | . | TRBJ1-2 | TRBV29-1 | CSVRGGSYGYTF | TGCAGCGTTAGAGGGGGCAGCTATGGCTACACCTTC
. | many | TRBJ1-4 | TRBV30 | CAVPAGGKLFF | TGTGCCGTCCCCGCGGGGGGAAAACTGTTTTTT
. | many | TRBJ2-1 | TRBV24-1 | CATSSSVVGEQFF | TGTGCCACTTCTAGCTCCGTGGTGGGTGAGCAGTTCTTC
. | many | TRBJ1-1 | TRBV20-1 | CSAHKAQGHTEAFF | TGCAGTGCTCACAAGGCGCAGGGGCACACTGAAGCTTTCTTT
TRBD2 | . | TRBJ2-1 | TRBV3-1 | CASSPPSWTSGVPYNEQFF | TGTGCCAGCAGCCCTCCATCATGGACTAGCGGGGTGCCCTACAATGAGCAGTTCTTC
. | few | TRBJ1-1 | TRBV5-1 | CASRRGDTEAFF | TGCGCCAGCAGGCGCGGGGACACTGAAGCTTTCTTT
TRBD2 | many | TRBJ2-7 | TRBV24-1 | CATSDSTSGLYEQYF | TGTGCCACCAGTGATTCGACTAGCGGACTCTACGAGCAGTACTTC
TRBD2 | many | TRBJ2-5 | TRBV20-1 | CSARSGGAETQYF | TGCAGTGCTAGGAGCGGGGGCGCAGAGACCCAGTACTTC
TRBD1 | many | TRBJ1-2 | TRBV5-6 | CASSWAGTGYGYTF | TGTGCCAGCAGCTGGGCCGGGACAGGGTATGGCTACACCTTC
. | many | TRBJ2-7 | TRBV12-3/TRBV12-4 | CASSLGPVRYEQYF | TGTGCCAGCAGTTTAGGTCCTGTCCGCTACGAGCAGTACTTC
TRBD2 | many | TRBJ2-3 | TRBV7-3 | CASSSSLAGGPDTQYF | TGTGCCAGCAGCTCGTCGCTAGCGGGAGGGCCAGATACGCAGTATTTT
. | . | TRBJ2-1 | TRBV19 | CASSIGLSYNEQFF | TGTGCCAGTAGTATCGGGCTCTCCTACAATGAGCAGTTCTTC
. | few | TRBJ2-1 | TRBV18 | CASSPAGTYNEQFF | TGCGCCAGCTCCCCCGCGGGGACTTACAATGAGCAGTTCTTC
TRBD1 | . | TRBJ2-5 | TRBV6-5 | CASSYSSWVQGPQETQYF | TGTGCCAGCAGTTACTCGAGTTGGGTACAGGGGCCTCAAGAGACCCAGTACTTC
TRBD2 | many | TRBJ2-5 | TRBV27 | CASSVLAAQETQYF | TGTGCCAGCAGTGTACTAGCGGCCCAAGAGACCCAGTACTTC
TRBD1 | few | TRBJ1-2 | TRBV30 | CASTRDSYGYTF | TGTGCCTCAACCCGGGACAGCTATGGCTACACCTTC
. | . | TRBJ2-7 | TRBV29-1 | CSGQDGAYEQYF | TGCAGCGGACAGGATGGAGCCTACGAGCAGTACTTC
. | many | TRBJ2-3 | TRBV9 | CASTDTTDTQYF | TGTGCCAGCACCGATACAACAGATACGCAGTATTTT
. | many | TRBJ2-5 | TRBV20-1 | CSARDRGETQYF | TGCAGTGCTAGAGATCGGGGGGAGACCCAGTACTTC
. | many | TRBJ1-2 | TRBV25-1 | CASSEELAGTYGYTF | TGTGCCAGCAGTGAAGAGTTGGCAGGAACCTATGGCTACACCTTC
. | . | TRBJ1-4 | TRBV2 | CASVKGGEKLFF | TGTGCCAGTGTAAAGGGGGGCGAAAAACTGTTTTTT
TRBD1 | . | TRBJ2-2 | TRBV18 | CASSPPVQGIGELFF | TGTGCCAGCTCACCACCGGTACAGGGGATCGGGGAGCTGTTTTTT
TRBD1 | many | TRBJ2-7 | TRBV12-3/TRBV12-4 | CASGTGTTYEQYF | TGTGCCAGCGGGACAGGGACAACCTACGAGCAGTACTTC
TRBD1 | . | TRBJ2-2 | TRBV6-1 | CASSGRTGNTGELFF | TGTGCCAGCAGTGGCCGGACAGGGAACACCGGGGAGCTGTTTTTT
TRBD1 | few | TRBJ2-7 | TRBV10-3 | CAISGGQGREQYF | TGTGCCATCAGTGGGGGACAGGGACGCGAGCAGTACTTC
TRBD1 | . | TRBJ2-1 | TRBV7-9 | CASSHMGTGPNEQFF | TGTGCCAGCAGCCATATGGGGACAGGCCCGAATGAGCAGTTCTTC
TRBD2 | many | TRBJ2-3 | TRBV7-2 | CASSLGPSGRTDTQYF | TGTGCCAGCAGCTTAGGGCCTAGCGGTCGCACAGATACGCAGTATTTT
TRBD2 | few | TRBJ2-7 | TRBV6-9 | CASSYQTSGSREQYF | TGTGCCAGCAGTTACCAGACTAGCGGGAGTCGCGAGCAGTACTTC
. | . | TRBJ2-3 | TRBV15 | CATSQTRQKAGDTQYF | TGTGCCACCAGCCAAACCCGGCAGAAGGCCGGGGATACGCAGTATTTT
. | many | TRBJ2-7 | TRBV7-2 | CASSLEGSGIPYEQYF | TGTGCCAGCAGCTTAGAGGGTAGCGGCATTCCCTACGAGCAGTACTTC
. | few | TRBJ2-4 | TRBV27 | CASSRGVHNIQYF | TGTGCCAGCAGCAGGGGAGTCCATAACATTCAGTACTTC
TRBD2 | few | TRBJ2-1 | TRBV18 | CASSSLAGGSNEQFF | TGTGCCAGCTCATCGCTAGCGGGAGGGTCCAATGAGCAGTTCTTC
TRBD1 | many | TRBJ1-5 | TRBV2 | CASGDRAGNQPQHF | TGTGCCAGCGGGGACAGGGCCGGCAATCAGCCCCAGCATTTT
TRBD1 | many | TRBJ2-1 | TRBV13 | CASSLETGGRPYNEQFF | TGTGCCAGCAGCCTAGAAACAGGGGGGAGACCCTACAATGAGCAGTTCTTC
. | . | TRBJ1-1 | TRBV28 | CASSYPISSPGQPMNTEAFF | TGTGCCAGCAGTTATCCTATATCCTCACCGGGACAACCCATGAACACTGAAGCTTTCTTT
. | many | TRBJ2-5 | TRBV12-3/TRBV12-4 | CASSPRGLGETQYF | TGTGCCAGCAGTCCCCGTGGCTTAGGAGAGACCCAGTACTTC
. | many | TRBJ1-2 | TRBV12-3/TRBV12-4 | CASTSRRYYGYTF | TGTGCCAGCACTTCTAGACGGTACTATGGCTACACCTTC
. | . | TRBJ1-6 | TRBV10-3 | CAISELGGNSPLHF | TGTGCCATCAGTGAGCTCGGGGGTAATTCACCCCTCCACTTT
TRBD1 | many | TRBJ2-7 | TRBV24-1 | CATSQGTYEQYF | TGTGCCACCTCACAGGGGACCTACGAGCAGTACTTC
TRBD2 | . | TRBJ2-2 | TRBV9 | CASSPREVGGELFF | TGTGCCAGCAGCCCTCGGGAGGTTGGCGGGGAGCTGTTTTTT
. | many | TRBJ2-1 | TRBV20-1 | CSARGVAEYTEQFF | TGCAGTGCTAGGGGGGTGGCGGAATACACTGAGCAGTTCTTC
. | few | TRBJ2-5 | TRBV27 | CASSFVAGWETQYF | TGTGCCAGCAGTTTCGTAGCTGGCTGGGAGACCCAGTACTTC
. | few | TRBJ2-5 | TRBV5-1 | CASSSEKGQETQYF | TGCGCCAGCAGCTCAGAAAAGGGGCAAGAGACCCAGTACTTC
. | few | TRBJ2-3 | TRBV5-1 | CASAPVVEADTQYF | TGCGCCAGCGCCCCAGTAGTAGAGGCAGATACGCAGTATTTT
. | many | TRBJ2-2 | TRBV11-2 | CASSLDRARGELFF | TGTGCCAGCAGCTTAGATCGCGCTCGGGGGGAGCTGTTTTTT